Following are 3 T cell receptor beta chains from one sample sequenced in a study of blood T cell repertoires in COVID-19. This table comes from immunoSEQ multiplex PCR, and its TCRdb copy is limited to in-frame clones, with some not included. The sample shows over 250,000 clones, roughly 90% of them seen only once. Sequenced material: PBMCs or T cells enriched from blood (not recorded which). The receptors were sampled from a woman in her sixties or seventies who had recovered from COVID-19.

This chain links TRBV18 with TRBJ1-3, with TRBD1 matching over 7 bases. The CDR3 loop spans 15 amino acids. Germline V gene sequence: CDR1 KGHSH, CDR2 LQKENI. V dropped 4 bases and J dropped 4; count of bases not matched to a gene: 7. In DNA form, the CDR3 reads TGTGCCAGCTCACGCCCGGGGGACAGCGGAAACACCATATATTTT. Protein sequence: CASSRPGDSGNTIYF.

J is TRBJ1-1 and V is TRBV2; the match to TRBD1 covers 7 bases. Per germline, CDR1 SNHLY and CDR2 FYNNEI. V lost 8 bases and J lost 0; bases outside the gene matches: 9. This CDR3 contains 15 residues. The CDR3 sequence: CASRPQGIMNTEAFF. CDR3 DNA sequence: TGTGCCAGCCGGCCACAGGGGATTATGAACACTGAAGCTTTCTTT. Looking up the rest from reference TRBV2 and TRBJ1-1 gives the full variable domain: EPEVTQTPSHQVTQMGQEVILRCVPISNHLYFYWYRQILGQKVEFLVSFYNNEISEKSEIFDDQFSVERPDGSNFTLKIRSTKLEDSAMYFCASRPQGIMNTEAFFGQGTRLTVV.

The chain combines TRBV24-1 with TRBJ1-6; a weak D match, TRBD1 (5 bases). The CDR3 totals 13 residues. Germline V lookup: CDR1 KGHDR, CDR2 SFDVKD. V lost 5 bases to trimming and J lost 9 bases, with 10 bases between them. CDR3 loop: CATSAQGASPLHF. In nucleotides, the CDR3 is TGTGCCACCAGTGCCCAGGGCGCTTCACCCCTCCACTTT.